This passage covers 25 T cell receptor beta chains from one sample sequenced in a study of OX40 agonist ivuxolimab in advanced cancers. The data were produced by immunoSEQ multiplex PCR, yet TCRdb's version contains in-frame clones alone and is incomplete. The repertoire has roughly 92,000 clones, roughly 90% of them found once; the top ten carry less than 3.5%. The sequences come from CD4+ or CD8+ T cells sorted from blood, collected in a trial of the OX40 agonist ivuxolimab. The receptors derive from an adult with an advanced solid tumor such as melanoma, head and neck, liver or kidney cancer.

The rearrangement joins TRBV11-2 to TRBJ2-7; D not resolved. V shed 5 bases and J shed 12 bases, with 14 bases lying between them. Germline V lookup: CDR1 SGHAT, CDR2 FQNNGV. CDR3 length: 11 residues. The CDR3 here is CASSQSFELYF. CDR3 coding DNA: TGTGCCAGCAGCCAATCCTTCGAACTGTACTTC.

Only one count was recorded for this clone. The V gene is TRBV7-2, the J gene TRBJ2-7, with 11 bases matching TRBD2. Losses at the gene ends were 5 bases for V and 6 bases for J; bases not matched to a gene: 9. Germline V gene lookup returns CDR1 SGHTA and CDR2 FQGNSA. CDR3 length equals 15 residues. The CDR3 DNA reads TGTGCCAGCAGCCCACAGACTAGCGGGGAACTCGAGCAGTACTTC. This sequence encodes CASSPQTSGELEQYF. Together with reference TRBV7-2 and TRBJ2-7, the CDR3 gives the full variable domain: GAGVSQSPSNKVTEKGKDVELRCDPISGHTALYWYRQSLGQGLEFLIYFQGNSAPDKSGLPSDRFSAERTGGSVSTLTIQRTQQEDSAVYLCASSPQTSGELEQYFGPGTRLTVT.

V and J are TRBV15 and TRBJ2-3; D is ambiguous. This CDR3 spans 14 amino acids. Germline lookup yields CDR1 LNHNV and CDR2 YYDKDF (reference sequence). The V end was cut by 0 bases, the J end by 2 bases, with 6 bases between. The CDR3 DNA reads TGTGCCACCAGCAGAGATCTCGCCACAGATACGCAGTATTTT. Encoded protein: CATSRDLATDTQYF.

V gene TRBV13 combines with J gene TRBJ2-3; TRBD2 agrees at 11 bases. Per germline, CDR1 PRHDT and CDR2 FYEKMQ (reference sequence). The CDR3 is 16 amino acids. The V gene end was trimmed by 1 base and the J gene end by 6 bases; junction bases not matched to a gene: 6. The CDR3 DNA reads TGTGCCAGCAGCTTAGTAGTAGCGGGGGGGCTGGATACGCAGTATTTT. Protein sequence: CASSLVVAGGLDTQYF.

This clone was observed once. This chain uses TRBV19 with TRBJ1-2; D is perhaps TRBD1 (5 bases). This CDR3 spans 14 amino acids. V was clipped by 6 bases and J by 8 bases, with 19 bases between them. From germline, CDR1 is LNHDA and CDR2 SQIVND (reference sequence). This CDR3 is CASSLTTAGRGYTF. The CDR3 nucleotides read TGTGCCAGTAGCCTGACGACAGCCGGACGGGGCTACACCTTC.

CDR3 sequence (DNA): TGCGCCAGCACCGAGACGGTCAATCAGCCCCAGCATTTT. This translates into CASTETVNQPQHF. The V gene is TRBV10-2, the J gene TRBJ1-5; D call uncertain. Looked up from germline, CDR1 is WSHSY and CDR2 is SAAADI. Trimming stripped 7 bases from V and 3 bases from J, with 10 bases between. CDR3 length equals 13 residues.

In DNA form, the CDR3 reads TGCGCCAGCAGCCAAGAAGACGGACAAGGGTACGAGCAGTACTTC. It translates to CASSQEDGQGYEQYF. V gene TRBV4-1 combines with J gene TRBJ2-7; maybe TRBD1 (5 bases). Germline values: CDR1 MGHRA, CDR2 YSYEKL. The CDR3 extends over 15 amino acids. V shed 0 bases and J shed 4 bases, with 13 bases lying between them.

The rearrangement links TRBV20-1 to TRBJ1-2, with unresolved D. Trimming removed 5 bases at V and 4 bases at J, with 8 bases between. This CDR3 contains 11 residues. Germline V gene data show CDR1 as DFQATT and CDR2 as SNEGSKA (reference sequence). The CDR3: CSAPAGYGYTF. CDR3 bases: TGCAGTGCTCCAGCTGGCTATGGCTACACCTTC.

The gene calls are TRBV28 and TRBJ1-6; D is perhaps TRBD1 (5 bases). The CDR3 runs to 16 residues. The V and J ends lost 6 bases and 5 bases respectively, with 17 bases between them. Germline lookup yields CDR1 MDHEN and CDR2 SYDVKM. For the CDR3, the DNA is TGTGCCAGCAGCCTCAGGAGACAGATTAATAATTCACCCCTCCACTTT. Its translation is CASSLRRQINNSPLHF.

The V gene is TRBV11-2, the J gene TRBJ1-1, with D perhaps matching TRBD1 (5 bases). Trimming removed 0 bases at V and 6 bases at J, with 11 bases between. Germline V CDR1 and CDR2: SGHAT, FQNNGV. The CDR3 loop spans 14 amino acids. The CDR3 DNA reads TGTGCCAGCAGCTTAGAAGCAGGGATGGCTGAAGCTTTCTTT. This translates into CASSLEAGMAEAFF.

The chain employs TRBV29-1 and TRBJ2-1, with a weak D call TRBD1 (5 bases). This CDR3 has 12 residues. Germline CDR1 is SQVTM and CDR2 is ANQGSEA. V lost 7 bases and J 7 bases, leaving 14 bases between the germline ends. DNA for the CDR3: TGCAGCGAGATTACAGGATGGAATGAGCAGTTCTTC. Translation gives CSEITGWNEQFF.

The V call is TRBV5-6, the J call TRBJ1-5, with D maybe TRBD1 (6 bases). Germline V gene sequence: CDR1 SGHDT, CDR2 YYEEEE. The CDR3 has 15 amino acids. Trimming stripped 3 bases from V and 5 bases from J, with 15 bases between. CDR3 in amino acids: CASSSTLHRDQPQHF. The CDR3 DNA follows: TGTGCCAGCAGCTCCACGCTTCACAGGGATCAGCCCCAGCATTTT.

This rearrangement joins TRBV9 to TRBJ1-1; possible D gene TRBD1, 6 bases. Looked up from germline, CDR1 is SGDLS and CDR2 is YYNGEE. The CDR3 covers 15 residues. V was shortened by 4 bases and J by 1 base, with 14 bases between the two germline ends. This chain's CDR3 is CASSIPGTQNTEAFF. CDR3 nucleotides: TGTGCCAGCAGCATACCCGGGACACAGAACACTGAAGCTTTCTTT.

This chain joins TRBV30 and TRBJ1-2; 11 bases are shared with TRBD1. Germline loops: CDR1 GTSNPN, CDR2 SVGIG (reference sequence). The CDR3 totals 15 residues. With 1 base clipped from V and 8 bases from J, the junction kept 9 bases outside the gene matches. Here the CDR3 reads CAWSDWDRGKYGYTF. The CDR3 nucleotides read TGTGCCTGGAGTGACTGGGACAGGGGGAAATACGGCTACACCTTC.

The CDR3 coding sequence is TGTGCCAGCAGTAGGACTCAGGAGGGCCTCTATGGCTACACCTTC. Translated, it gives CASSRTQEGLYGYTF. The chain couples TRBV13 to TRBJ1-2, with D unclear. The germline CDR1 and CDR2 sequences are PRHDT and FYEKMQ (reference sequence). V shed 6 bases and J shed 4 bases, with 18 bases lying between them. The CDR3 runs to 15 residues.

This clone appeared a few times. V is TRBV12-5 and J is TRBJ2-1; D assignment may be TRBD1 or TRBD2 (5 bases each). The V gene lost 3 bases and the J gene lost 9 bases, with 9 bases spanning the gap. Per germline, CDR1 LGHNT and CDR2 FRNRAP. This CDR3 contains 12 residues. CDR3 coding DNA: TGTGCTAGTGGTTTTGGGGGTTTTGAGCAGTTCTTC. Amino acid sequence: CASGFGGFEQFF.

The rearrangement joins TRBV9 to TRBJ2-3; D uncertain. The V gene lost 3 bases and the J gene lost 2 bases, with 4 bases spanning the gap. The CDR3 runs 12 residues. CDR1 and CDR2 from the germline V gene are SGDLS and YYNGEE. CDR3 bases: TGTGCCAGCAGCGCCATCACAGATACGCAGTATTTT. Translated: CASSAITDTQYF.

V is TRBV27 and J is TRBJ1-2; 8 nucleotides line up with TRBD1. V lost 3 bases and J lost 3; bases outside the gene matches: 9. This CDR3 has 16 amino acids. Germline CDR1 and CDR2: MNHEY and SMNVEV (reference sequence). CDR3 protein: CASSFRGDRSHYGYTF. As DNA, the CDR3 is TGTGCCAGCAGTTTTCGAGGGGACAGGAGTCACTATGGCTACACCTTC.

The V call is TRBV7-8, the J call TRBJ2-5, with a weak D call TRBD2 (5 bases). The CDR3 consists of 12 residues. V lost 3 bases and J lost 11, with 13 bases in between. Germline V gene lookup returns CDR1 SGHVS and CDR2 FQNEAQ. The CDR3 sequence: CASSFGLGEQYF. The DNA for the CDR3 is TGTGCCAGCAGCTTCGGACTGGGAGAGCAGTACTTC.

This rearrangement joins TRBV5-6 to TRBJ2-5; no firm D call. Trimming stripped 2 bases from V and 5 bases from J, with 13 bases between. The germline CDR1 and CDR2 sequences are SGHDT and YYEEEE. The CDR3 covers 14 residues. The chain's CDR3 is CASSFLIEQETQYF. CDR3 bases: TGTGCCAGCAGCTTCTTGATAGAACAGGAGACCCAGTACTTC.

The chain couples TRBV2 to TRBJ2-7; D perhaps matches TRBD2 (5 bases). Deletions cut 3 bases from V and 4 bases from J, with 19 bases between. CDR1 SNHLY and CDR2 FYNNEI come from the germline V gene. The CDR3 has 16 residues. The CDR3, as DNA: TGTGCCAGCAGTGACGCGGGCCCCCCGAAAGAATACGAGCAGTACTTC. As protein: CASSDAGPPKEYEQYF.

V gene TRBV4-1 combines with J gene TRBJ1-3, with 9 bases identical to TRBD1. The CDR3 sequence is 18 residues long. The germline V gene encodes CDR1 MGHRA and CDR2 YSYEKL. With V trimmed by 5 bases and J by 8 bases, 19 bases remained unmatched. CDR3 amino acids: CASSSGSPGQGVGHTIYF. CDR3 coding DNA: TGCGCCAGCAGCAGCGGATCCCCGGGACAGGGAGTCGGGCACACCATATATTTT.

The chain is built from TRBV4-3 and TRBJ1-1, with D uncertain. CDR1 and CDR2 from the germline V gene are LGHNA and YSLEER. The CDR3 loop spans 13 amino acids. V lost 2 bases to trimming and J lost 5 bases, with 9 bases between them. Here the CDR3 DNA reads TGCGCCAGCAGCCAACTGGTGGATACTGAAGCTTTCTTT. Protein product: CASSQLVDTEAFF.

The chain employs TRBV19 and TRBJ2-1; 9 bases map to TRBD1. With 6 bases clipped from V and 10 bases from J, the junction kept 16 bases outside the gene matches. Germline-derived CDR1 and CDR2 are LNHDA and SQIVND (reference sequence). This CDR3 has 16 amino acids. CDR3 coding DNA: TGTGCCAGTAGGTTATCCGGGACAGGGACCGGCCCGGAGCAGTTCTTC. Amino acid sequence: CASRLSGTGTGPEQFF.

The sample holds one count of this clone. CDR3 in DNA: TGTGCCAGCAGCCAAGAGGACTGGGGGTTGGCTTTCTTT. Translating it yields CASSQEDWGLAFF. The V gene is TRBV14, the J gene TRBJ1-1, with D possibly being TRBD1 (5 bases). V lost 0 bases and J lost 11, with 13 bases in between. This CDR3 contains 13 residues. Germline values: CDR1 SGHDN, CDR2 FVKESK. The whole variable domain, remainder taken from reference TRBV14 and TRBJ1-1, is EAGVTQFPSHSVIEKGQTVTLRCDPISGHDNLYWYRRVMGKEIKFLLHFVKESKQDESGMPNNRFLAERTGGTYSTLKVQPAELEDSGVYFCASSQEDWGLAFFGQGTRLTVV.